The rows below give T cell receptor beta chains drawn from one sample of a study of cytomegalovirus exposure and HLA in healthy donors. Clones were sequenced by immunoSEQ multiplex PCR, and TCRdb holds only the in-frame ones, with some missing. The sample data list about 130,000 clones. What was sequenced was PBMCs. The receptors shown here come from a woman aged 55-69 years in good health and CMV-seronegative. CDR3s include the opening cysteine and the closing phenylalanine or tryptophan. Each record gives: D gene, J gene, V gene, CDR3 DNA, CDR3 protein. The D gene is left open where the match is weak.

d_call: -; j_call: TRBJ2-7; v_call: TRBV7-9; cdr3_nt: TGTGCCAGCAGCTTAGTCGGATTGGGGGCTTACGAGCAGTACTTC; cdr3_aa: CASSLVGLGAYEQYF
d_call: -; j_call: TRBJ1-1; v_call: TRBV2; cdr3_nt: TGTGCCAGCATGGGAGTGAACACTGAAGCTTTCTTT; cdr3_aa: CASMGVNTEAFF
d_call: TRBD1; j_call: TRBJ2-2; v_call: TRBV7-2; cdr3_nt: TGTGCCAGCAGCCCCCAAGGGACAGTCACCGGGGAGCTGTTTTTT; cdr3_aa: CASSPQGTVTGELFF
d_call: -; j_call: TRBJ2-2; v_call: TRBV6-1; cdr3_nt: TGTGCCAGCACCCCGAGCACCGGGGAGCTGTTTTTT; cdr3_aa: CASTPSTGELFF
d_call: TRBD1; j_call: TRBJ1-5; v_call: TRBV5-1; cdr3_nt: TGCGCCAGCAGCAGGGGGACAGGGGGCAATCAGCCCCAGCATTTT; cdr3_aa: CASSRGTGGNQPQHF
d_call: -; j_call: TRBJ1-1; v_call: TRBV5-1; cdr3_nt: TGCGCCAGCAGCCCTGGAGGGCTGAACACTGAAGCTTTCTTT; cdr3_aa: CASSPGGLNTEAFF
d_call: -; j_call: TRBJ2-6; v_call: TRBV7-8; cdr3_nt: TGTGCCAGCAGCTTAGTAGGAGAGTCTGGGGCCAACGTCCTGACTTTC; cdr3_aa: CASSLVGESGANVLTF
d_call: TRBD1; j_call: TRBJ2-1; v_call: TRBV7-8; cdr3_nt: TGTGCCAGCAGCTTCCGGGACAGTAAGTACAATGAGCAGTTCTTC; cdr3_aa: CASSFRDSKYNEQFF
d_call: TRBD1; j_call: TRBJ1-2; v_call: TRBV5-4; cdr3_nt: TGTGCCAGCAGCCAGGACAGGAACTATGGCTACACCTTC; cdr3_aa: CASSQDRNYGYTF
d_call: -; j_call: TRBJ2-1; v_call: TRBV2; cdr3_nt: TGTGCCAGCTCGGTTAATTACAATGAGCAGTTCTTC; cdr3_aa: CASSVNYNEQFF
d_call: TRBD2; j_call: TRBJ2-7; v_call: TRBV5-6; cdr3_nt: TGTGCCAGCAGCTTGATTAGCGGGGACGAGCAGTACTTC; cdr3_aa: CASSLISGDEQYF
d_call: TRBD1; j_call: TRBJ1-2; v_call: TRBV18; cdr3_nt: TGTGCCAGCTCACAGGGACAGGTCCTTGAGGCGGGCTACACCTTC; cdr3_aa: CASSQGQVLEAGYTF
d_call: -; j_call: TRBJ2-3; v_call: TRBV25-1; cdr3_nt: TGTGCCAGCAGTGTCTATATGGGGCCCTCCACAGATACGCAGTATTTT; cdr3_aa: CASSVYMGPSTDTQYF
d_call: -; j_call: TRBJ1-5; v_call: TRBV2; cdr3_nt: TGTGCCAGCAGCCCAGAGGCGGGGCGTCCCCAGCATTTT; cdr3_aa: CASSPEAGRPQHF
d_call: TRBD1; j_call: TRBJ1-4; v_call: TRBV5-8; cdr3_nt: TGTGCCAGCAGCCCAAGGACAGGCGATAATGAAAAACTGTTTTTT; cdr3_aa: CASSPRTGDNEKLFF
d_call: TRBD1; j_call: TRBJ1-2; v_call: TRBV7-9; cdr3_nt: TGTGCCAGCAGCTTACATCTAACAGGGGATGGCTACACCTTC; cdr3_aa: CASSLHLTGDGYTF
d_call: -; j_call: TRBJ2-3; v_call: TRBV7-9; cdr3_nt: TGTGCCAGCAGCTGGCCGTCTAGCACAGATACGCAGTATTTT; cdr3_aa: CASSWPSSTDTQYF
d_call: -; j_call: TRBJ2-2; v_call: TRBV7-9; cdr3_nt: TGTGCCAGCAGCTTGGCGCAGGGAAGGAGCACCGGGGAGCTGTTTTTT; cdr3_aa: CASSLAQGRSTGELFF
d_call: TRBD1; j_call: TRBJ2-7; v_call: TRBV9; cdr3_nt: TGTGCCAGCAGCGTAACCGGGACAGGACCCTACGAGCAGTACTTC; cdr3_aa: CASSVTGTGPYEQYF
d_call: -; j_call: TRBJ2-3; v_call: TRBV20-1; cdr3_nt: TGCAGTGCGCTGCCGGGAGATACGCAGTATTTT; cdr3_aa: CSALPGDTQYF
d_call: -; j_call: TRBJ2-7; v_call: TRBV6-1; cdr3_nt: TGTGCCAGCAGTGTGGGGGGGCTCGGATACGAGCAGTACTTC; cdr3_aa: CASSVGGLGYEQYF
d_call: TRBD1; j_call: TRBJ1-5; v_call: TRBV28; cdr3_nt: TGTGCCAGCAGACCCTATGACAGGGTAAATCAGCCCCAGCATTTT; cdr3_aa: CASRPYDRVNQPQHF
d_call: -; j_call: TRBJ1-5; v_call: TRBV11-2; cdr3_nt: TGTGCCAGCAGCTTGACAGGCAATCAGCCCCAGCATTTT; cdr3_aa: CASSLTGNQPQHF
d_call: TRBD1; j_call: TRBJ2-1; v_call: TRBV5-4; cdr3_nt: TGTGCCAGCAGCTTCGACAGGGCCTCCTACAATGAGCAGTTCTTC; cdr3_aa: CASSFDRASYNEQFF
d_call: TRBD1; j_call: TRBJ1-4; v_call: TRBV19; cdr3_nt: TGTGCCAGTAGCCCCGACAGGGCCCTGATGGCAACTAATGAAAAACTGTTTTTT; cdr3_aa: CASSPDRALMATNEKLFF
d_call: TRBD2; j_call: TRBJ2-5; v_call: TRBV6-6; cdr3_nt: TGTGCCAGCAGTTATCGAGGGAGGGCCTCGGAGACCCAGTACTTC; cdr3_aa: CASSYRGRASETQYF